The rows below give T cell receptor beta chains drawn from one sample of a study of blood T cell repertoires in COVID-19. The data were produced by immunoSEQ multiplex PCR, yet TCRdb's version contains in-frame clones alone and is incomplete. The sample comprises over 200,000 clones, around 84% of which are singletons, and 6.8% rests with the top ten. Sequencing was performed on PBMCs or T cells enriched from blood (not recorded which). The source is a woman aged 35 to 49 who had recovered from COVID-19. CDR3s include the opening cysteine and the closing phenylalanine or tryptophan. The order of the fields is V gene, D gene, J gene, clone size, CDR3 protein, CDR3 DNA. The D gene is left open where the match is weak. A clone size is listed for some rows: how often the clone was seen (once, few, many), or a class if it is expanded.

v_call: TRBV11-3
d_call: .
j_call: TRBJ1-1
clone_size: .
cdr3_aa: CASSLHEAFF
cdr3_nt: TGTGCCAGCAGCTTACATGAAGCTTTCTTT

v_call: TRBV10-3
d_call: TRBD1
j_call: TRBJ2-7
clone_size: .
cdr3_aa: CAIGLGQGSYEQYF
cdr3_nt: TGTGCCATCGGTTTGGGACAGGGGTCCTACGAGCAGTACTTC

v_call: TRBV28
d_call: .
j_call: TRBJ2-5
clone_size: .
cdr3_aa: CASNFGPGETQYF
cdr3_nt: TGTGCCAGCAATTTTGGGCCCGGAGAGACCCAGTACTTC

v_call: TRBV9
d_call: .
j_call: TRBJ2-3
clone_size: .
cdr3_aa: CASSAGTRATDTQYF
cdr3_nt: TGTGCCAGCAGCGCCGGGACTCGAGCCACAGATACGCAGTATTTT

v_call: TRBV11-2
d_call: TRBD2
j_call: TRBJ2-1
clone_size: .
cdr3_aa: CASTRQGLAYNEQFF
cdr3_nt: TGTGCCAGCACCCGTCAGGGACTAGCATACAATGAGCAGTTCTTC

v_call: TRBV6-5
d_call: TRBD1
j_call: TRBJ2-1
clone_size: .
cdr3_aa: CASSYPQGVGVNEQFF
cdr3_nt: TGTGCCAGCAGTTACCCGCAGGGGGTAGGTGTGAATGAGCAGTTCTTC

v_call: TRBV19
d_call: .
j_call: TRBJ2-1
clone_size: few
cdr3_aa: CASSDWRGKGYNEQFF
cdr3_nt: TGTGCCAGTAGTGATTGGCGGGGTAAGGGCTACAATGAGCAGTTCTTC

v_call: TRBV6-2/TRBV6-3
d_call: .
j_call: TRBJ1-3
clone_size: .
cdr3_aa: CASSYRASGNTIYF
cdr3_nt: TGTGCCAGCAGTTACAGAGCCTCTGGAAACACCATATATTTT

v_call: TRBV9
d_call: TRBD1
j_call: TRBJ2-3
clone_size: .
cdr3_aa: CASSQGTTGADTQYF
cdr3_nt: TGTGCCAGCAGCCAAGGCACGACAGGGGCAGATACGCAGTATTTT

v_call: TRBV9
d_call: .
j_call: TRBJ2-3
clone_size: .
cdr3_aa: CASSARGSSTDTQYF
cdr3_nt: TGTGCCAGCAGCGCTAGGGGGAGTAGCACAGATACGCAGTATTTT

v_call: TRBV12-5
d_call: .
j_call: TRBJ1-2
clone_size: .
cdr3_aa: CASGQSNYGYTF
cdr3_nt: TGTGCTAGTGGGCAGTCTAACTATGGCTACACCTTC

v_call: TRBV2
d_call: TRBD1
j_call: TRBJ1-2
clone_size: .
cdr3_aa: CASRQGANYGYTF
cdr3_nt: TGTGCCAGCAGACAGGGGGCGAACTATGGCTACACCTTC

v_call: TRBV19
d_call: .
j_call: TRBJ2-4
clone_size: .
cdr3_aa: CASTVPGSDKNIQYF
cdr3_nt: TGTGCCAGTACCGTGCCGGGGTCGGACAAAAACATTCAGTACTTC

v_call: TRBV28
d_call: .
j_call: TRBJ1-3
clone_size: .
cdr3_aa: CASRPRMTAGNTIYF
cdr3_nt: TGTGCCAGCAGACCGCGTATGACAGCCGGAAACACCATATATTTT

v_call: TRBV19
d_call: .
j_call: TRBJ1-1
clone_size: few
cdr3_aa: CASSLSTAETEAFF
cdr3_nt: TGTGCCAGTAGTCTTTCGACAGCTGAGACTGAAGCTTTCTTT

v_call: TRBV28
d_call: TRBD1
j_call: TRBJ1-2
clone_size: few
cdr3_aa: CASIRQGVGYGYTF
cdr3_nt: TGTGCCAGCATTAGACAGGGAGTAGGATATGGCTACACCTTC

v_call: TRBV7-3
d_call: .
j_call: TRBJ2-3
clone_size: .
cdr3_aa: CASSPRGPPDTQYF
cdr3_nt: TGTGCCAGCAGCCCACGGGGTCCCCCAGATACGCAGTATTTT

v_call: TRBV28
d_call: TRBD2
j_call: TRBJ2-7
clone_size: .
cdr3_aa: CASSSHISGSAYEQYF
cdr3_nt: TGTGCCAGCAGTTCTCATATTAGCGGGAGCGCCTACGAGCAGTACTTC

v_call: TRBV19
d_call: .
j_call: TRBJ2-1
clone_size: .
cdr3_aa: CASSSRGANEQFF
cdr3_nt: TGTGCCAGTAGTAGTCGGGGGGCCAATGAGCAGTTCTTC

v_call: TRBV4-1
d_call: TRBD2
j_call: TRBJ2-3
clone_size: .
cdr3_aa: CASSHPTGGGGPLHTQYF
cdr3_nt: TGCGCCAGCAGCCACCCCACGGGTGGGGGAGGGCCCTTGCATACGCAGTATTTT

v_call: TRBV3-1/TRBV3-2
d_call: TRBD1
j_call: TRBJ2-2
clone_size: .
cdr3_aa: CASSWGQGDTGELFF
cdr3_nt: TGTGCCAGCAGCTGGGGACAGGGGGACACCGGGGAGCTGTTTTTT

v_call: TRBV11-2
d_call: .
j_call: TRBJ2-5
clone_size: .
cdr3_aa: CASSPQRRETQYF
cdr3_nt: TGTGCCAGCAGCCCCCAGCGCCGGGAGACCCAGTACTTC

v_call: TRBV2
d_call: TRBD1
j_call: TRBJ1-4
clone_size: .
cdr3_aa: CASSKTGGGNEKLFF
cdr3_nt: TGTGCCAGCAGTAAGACAGGGGGCGGTAATGAAAAACTGTTTTTT

v_call: TRBV28
d_call: .
j_call: TRBJ1-5
clone_size: .
cdr3_aa: CASSYFRVGNQPQHF
cdr3_nt: TGTGCCAGCAGTTACTTCAGGGTGGGCAATCAGCCCCAGCATTTT

v_call: TRBV5-4
d_call: .
j_call: TRBJ2-3
clone_size: .
cdr3_aa: CASGERETDTQYF
cdr3_nt: TGTGCCAGTGGCGAAAGGGAGACAGATACGCAGTATTTT

v_call: TRBV9
d_call: .
j_call: TRBJ1-1
clone_size: .
cdr3_aa: CASSATPAGGAFF
cdr3_nt: TGTGCCAGCAGCGCTACCCCCGCGGGGGGAGCTTTCTTT

v_call: TRBV5-1
d_call: .
j_call: TRBJ2-2
clone_size: .
cdr3_aa: CASSVGTTNTGELFF
cdr3_nt: TGCGCCAGCAGCGTCGGGACAACGAACACCGGGGAGCTGTTTTTT

v_call: TRBV3-1/TRBV3-2
d_call: .
j_call: TRBJ2-1
clone_size: .
cdr3_aa: CASSQVSEQFF
cdr3_nt: TGTGCCAGCAGCCAAGTCTCCGAGCAGTTCTTC